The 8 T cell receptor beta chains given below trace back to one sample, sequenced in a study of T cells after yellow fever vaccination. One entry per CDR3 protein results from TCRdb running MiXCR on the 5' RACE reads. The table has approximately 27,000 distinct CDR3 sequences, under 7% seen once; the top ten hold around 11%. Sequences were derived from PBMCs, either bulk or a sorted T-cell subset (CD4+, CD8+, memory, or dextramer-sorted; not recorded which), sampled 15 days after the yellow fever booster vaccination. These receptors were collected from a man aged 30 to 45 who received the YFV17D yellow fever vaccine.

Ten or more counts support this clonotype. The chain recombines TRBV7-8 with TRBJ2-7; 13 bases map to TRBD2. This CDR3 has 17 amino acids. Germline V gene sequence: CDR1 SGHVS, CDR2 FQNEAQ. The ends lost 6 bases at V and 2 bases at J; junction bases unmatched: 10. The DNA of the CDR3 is TGTGCCAGCAGTAAAGGACTAGCGGGAGTAAATGCCTACGAGCAGTACTTC. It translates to CASSKGLAGVNAYEQYF.

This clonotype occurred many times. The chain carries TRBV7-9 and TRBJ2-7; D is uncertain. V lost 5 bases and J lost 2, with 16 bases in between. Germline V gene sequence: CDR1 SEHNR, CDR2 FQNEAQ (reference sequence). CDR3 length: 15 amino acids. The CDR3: CASSPLALAAYEQYF. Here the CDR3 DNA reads TGTGCCAGCAGCCCCCTTGCACTCGCGGCCTACGAGCAGTACTTC.

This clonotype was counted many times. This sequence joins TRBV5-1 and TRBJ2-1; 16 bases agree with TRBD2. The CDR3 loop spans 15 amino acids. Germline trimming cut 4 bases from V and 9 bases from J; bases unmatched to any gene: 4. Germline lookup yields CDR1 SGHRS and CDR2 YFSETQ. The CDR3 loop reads CASSEGLAGGAEQFF. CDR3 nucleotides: TGCGCCAGCAGCGAGGGACTAGCGGGAGGGGCTGAGCAGTTCTTC.

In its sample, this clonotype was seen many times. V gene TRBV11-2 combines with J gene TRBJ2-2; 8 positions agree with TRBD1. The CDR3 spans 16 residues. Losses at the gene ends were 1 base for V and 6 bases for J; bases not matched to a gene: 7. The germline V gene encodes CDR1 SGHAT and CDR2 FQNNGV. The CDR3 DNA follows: TGTGCCAGCAGCTTAGTGTTGGCAGGGGGCCCCGGGGAGCTGTTTTTT. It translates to CASSLVLAGGPGELFF.

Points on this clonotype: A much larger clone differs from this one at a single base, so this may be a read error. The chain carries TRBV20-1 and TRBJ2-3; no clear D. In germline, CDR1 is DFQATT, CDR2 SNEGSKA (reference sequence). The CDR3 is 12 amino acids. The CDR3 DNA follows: TGCAGTGCTAGTAAGAGTGCTGATACGCGGTATTTT. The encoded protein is CSASKSADTRYF.

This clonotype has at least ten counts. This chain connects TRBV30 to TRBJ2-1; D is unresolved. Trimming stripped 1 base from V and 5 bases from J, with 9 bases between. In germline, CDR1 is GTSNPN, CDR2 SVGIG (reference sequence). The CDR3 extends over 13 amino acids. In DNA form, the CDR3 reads TGTGCCTGGAGTGCTCAAACTAACAATGAGCAGTTCTTC. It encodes CAWSAQTNNEQFF.

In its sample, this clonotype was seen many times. CDR3 nucleotide sequence: TGTGCCAGCAGCTTTTCGACTAATTCACCCCTCCACTTT. Translated, it gives CASSFSTNSPLHF. V usage is TRBV13 and J usage is TRBJ1-6; D not certain. Germline CDR1 and CDR2: PRHDT and FYEKMQ (reference sequence). The CDR3 length is 13 residues. The V end lost 3 bases, the J end lost 6 bases, and 6 bases lay between the germline ends. Full variable domain (missing parts from reference TRBV13 and TRBJ1-6): AAGVIQSPRHLIKEKRETATLKCYPIPRHDTVYWYQQGPGQDPQFLISFYEKMQSDKGSIPDRFSAQQFSDYHSELNMSSLELGDSALYFCASSFSTNSPLHFGNGTRLTVT.

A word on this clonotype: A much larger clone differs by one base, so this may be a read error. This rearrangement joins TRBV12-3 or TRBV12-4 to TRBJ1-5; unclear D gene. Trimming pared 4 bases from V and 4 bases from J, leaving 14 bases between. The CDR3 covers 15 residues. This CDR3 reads CASSSFLSENQPQHF. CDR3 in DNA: TGTGCCAGCAGTTCGTTTTTGTCAGAGAATCAGCCCCAGCATTTT.